Below are 3 T cell receptor beta chains sequenced from a single sample in a study of patients and donors after allogeneic stem cell transplantation. One entry per CDR3 protein results from TCRdb running MiXCR on the RT-PCR reads. The table records 400,000 to 500,000 distinct CDR3 sequences, 16% of them present only once. The sample taken for sequencing was blood, either unsorted or a sorted T cell fraction (not recorded which). Source of these receptors: a human donor who was either an allogeneic HSCT recipient or a stem cell or donor lymphocyte infusion donor (not recorded which). It is not recorded whose cells these are; they may come from a transplant donor.

This clonotype was picked up one time. The junction shows a germline mismatch at one end, possibly a read error. The chain employs TRBV25-1 and TRBJ2-6; D perhaps matches TRBD2 (7 bases). Germline assignment: CDR1 MGHDK and CDR2 SYGVNS. The CDR3 consists of 17 residues. DNA for the CDR3: TGTGGCAGCAGTCAGGATAGGGGGGGGTTAGGGGCCAACGTCCTGACTTTC. It translates to CGSSQDRGGLGANVLTF.

There are a few counts of this clonotype. The chain is built from TRBV2 and TRBJ2-7; D ambiguous. V lost 6 bases and J lost 6, with 15 bases in between. This CDR3 has 13 residues. Germline assignment: CDR1 SNHLY and CDR2 FYNNEI. In nucleotides, the CDR3 is TGTGCCAGCAGGGTCGAGATGCCTCGCGAGCAGTACTTC. Protein product: CASRVEMPREQYF. The complete variable domain, with remaining parts taken from reference TRBV2 and TRBJ2-7, reads EPEVTQTPSHQVTQMGQEVILRCVPISNHLYFYWYRQILGQKVEFLVSFYNNEISEKSEIFDDQFSVERPDGSNFTLKIRSTKLEDSAMYFCASRVEMPREQYFGPGTRLTVT.

This clonotype has a handful of counts. A much larger clonotype is one base distant, so this may be a read error. The rearrangement joins TRBV30 to TRBJ2-3; TRBD1 aligns across 8 bases. Germline-derived CDR1 and CDR2 are GTSNPN and SVGIG (reference sequence). The CDR3 is 14 residues long. The CDR3 DNA reads TGTGTCTGGAGCGCGGGACAGGGCACAGATACGCAGTATTTT. Its protein product is CVWSAGQGTDTQYF.